The next 10 T cell receptor beta chains were all read from a single sample in a study of cytotoxic CD8 clonotypes in ibrutinib-treated CLL. Measured with immunoSEQ multiplex PCR; TCRdb has only the in-frame clones, and not every one. Of more than 11,000 clones in the sample, under 75% were seen once. The source material was PBMCs, sampled before ibrutinib treatment. These receptors all stem from a human donor with chronic lymphocytic leukemia.

V is TRBV11-2 and J is TRBJ1-1; 9 nucleotides match TRBD1. CDR3 length: 15 amino acids. Germline V gene lookup returns CDR1 SGHAT and CDR2 FQNNGV. V shed 4 bases, J shed 0 bases, and the junction held 3 bases outside the gene matches. The CDR3 region has the DNA TGTGCCAGCAGCTCTGGGACAGGGATGAACACTGAAGCTTTCTTT. It encodes CASSSGTGMNTEAFF.

This chain joins TRBV27 and TRBJ1-1; no reliable D call. Deletions cut 5 bases from V and 8 bases from J, with 18 bases between. CDR1 is MNHEY and CDR2 is SMNVEV in the germline V gene (reference sequence). The CDR3 is made up of 14 amino acids. CDR3 in DNA: TGTGCCAGCAGTCCCCTGAGAGGGCGGCTGGAAGCTTTCTTT. Translated, it gives CASSPLRGRLEAFF.

This clone appeared a few times. The chain couples TRBV28 to TRBJ1-5; maybe TRBD1 (6 bases). In germline, CDR1 is MDHEN, CDR2 SYDVKM. This CDR3 region has 17 residues. V was shortened by 2 bases and J by 4 bases, with 18 bases between the two germline ends. The CDR3 loop is CASSLLEGRGLNQPQHF. The CDR3 coding sequence is TGTGCCAGCAGTTTACTCGAGGGCAGGGGCCTAAATCAGCCCCAGCATTTT.

This clone has a single count. The chain combines TRBV27 with TRBJ2-7, with D maybe TRBD1 (6 bases). Germline loops: CDR1 MNHEY, CDR2 SMNVEV (reference sequence). The CDR3 has 13 residues. V lost 5 bases and J lost 1, with 9 bases in between. The CDR3 protein is CASSPRGSYEQYF. CDR3 nucleotides: TGTGCCAGCAGTCCAAGGGGGTCCTACGAGCAGTACTTC.

The chain links TRBV6-5 to TRBJ1-1; tentatively, D is TRBD1 (5 bases). This CDR3 region has 15 residues. Trimming took 4 bases from V and 3 from J, leaving 15 bases between them. Germline V lookup: CDR1 MNHEY, CDR2 SVGAGI. The CDR3 spells CASSSPAGVDTEAFF. Here the CDR3 DNA reads TGTGCCAGCAGTTCCCCGGCGGGGGTGGACACTGAAGCTTTCTTT.

The chain couples TRBV29-1 to TRBJ1-6, with D possibly being TRBD1 (5 bases). The CDR3 runs to 15 residues. From germline, CDR1 is SQVTM and CDR2 ANQGSEA. With 6 bases removed from V and 0 bases from J, the gap between germline ends came to 12 bases. The CDR3 is CSVRDGSSYNSPLHF. CDR3 bases: TGCAGCGTACGGGACGGGAGCTCCTATAATTCACCCCTCCACTTT.

The genes are TRBV7-2 and TRBJ2-7; maybe TRBD2 (6 bases). The CDR3 loop spans 15 amino acids. The germline CDR1 and CDR2 sequences are SGHTA and FQGNSA. The V end lost 1 base, the J end lost 2 bases, and 12 bases lay between the germline ends. This chain's CDR3 is CASSLGPWEAYEQYF. The CDR3 coding sequence is TGTGCCAGCAGCTTAGGGCCGTGGGAGGCCTACGAGCAGTACTTC.

The genes are TRBV6-6 and TRBJ2-1; 12 nucleotides align to TRBD1. CDR1 MNHNY and CDR2 SVGAGI come from the germline V gene (reference sequence). The CDR3 spans 16 residues. J gave up 10 bases and V 4 bases, and 11 bases lay outside the gene matches. As DNA, the CDR3 is TGTGCCAGCAGTTCCCCCGTCGGGGACAGGGGGCTCGAGCAGTTCTTC. It is translated as CASSSPVGDRGLEQFF.

The gene calls are TRBV7-8 and TRBJ2-3; D gene unclear. Trimming took off 5 bases at V and 2 bases at J, with 11 bases between the two ends. Germline CDR1 is SGHVS and CDR2 is FQNEAQ. The CDR3 runs to 14 residues. CDR3 sequence reads: CASSPLLSTDTQYF. Here the CDR3 DNA reads TGTGCCAGCAGCCCCCTTTTATCCACAGATACGCAGTATTTT.

The chain joins TRBV5-1 to TRBJ2-7; 7 bases align to TRBD1. Germline-derived CDR1 and CDR2 are SGHRS and YFSETQ. The CDR3 is 14 amino acids. Germline trimming cut 0 bases from V and 2 bases from J; bases unmatched to any gene: 2. This CDR3 reads CASSLDRGAYEQYF. CDR3 DNA: TGCGCCAGCAGCTTGGACAGGGGAGCCTACGAGCAGTACTTC.